Below, 28 T cell receptor beta chains from the same sample are listed, as sequenced in a study of blood T cell repertoires in COVID-19. Measured with immunoSEQ multiplex PCR; TCRdb has only the in-frame clones, and not every one. The table records some 300,000 clones, around 86% of them present only once. The sequenced sample consisted of peripheral blood. These receptors were obtained from a man in his 70s with acute or convalescent COVID-19.

This chain links TRBV25-1 with TRBJ2-3; 9 bases are a match to TRBD1. The CDR3 totals 14 residues. Germline CDR1 is MGHDK and CDR2 is SYGVNS. With 9 bases clipped from V and 1 base from J, the junction kept 5 bases outside the gene matches. Here the CDR3 reads CASTGGVGTDTQYF. The CDR3 bases are TGTGCCAGTACAGGGGGCGTAGGCACAGATACGCAGTATTTT.

The chain has TRBV19 and TRBJ2-7; TRBD2 might be the D (5 bases). CDR1 and CDR2 (germline): LNHDA, SQIVND (reference sequence). This CDR3 is 13 amino acids long. Trimming shortened V by 4 bases and J by 7 bases, and 14 bases separated the two germline ends. CDR3 coding DNA: TGTGCCAGTAGTACTACGTTCGGGGAAGAGCAGTACTTC. It specifies CASSTTFGEEQYF. Looking up the rest from reference TRBV19 and TRBJ2-7 gives the full variable domain: DGGITQSPKYLFRKEGQNVTLSCEQNLNHDAMYWYRQDPGQGLRLIYYSQIVNDFQKGDIAEGYSVSREKKESFPLTVTSAQKNPTAFYLCASSTTFGEEQYFGPGTRLTVT.

V is TRBV24-1 and J is TRBJ2-7; D may be TRBD2 (6 bases). CDR1 and CDR2 from the germline V gene are KGHDR and SFDVKD. V was pared by 2 bases and J by 4 bases, with 14 bases between. The CDR3 sequence is 15 residues long. Written as DNA, the CDR3 is TGTGCCACCAGTGATTCTAGGCAGGGAGGTTACGAGCAGTACTTC. This encodes CATSDSRQGGYEQYF.

This clone was counted between two and nine times. The chain is built from TRBV4-1 and TRBJ2-3, with TRBD2 matching 8 bases. Germline CDR1 is MGHRA and CDR2 is YSYEKL. This CDR3 region has 16 residues. V was clipped by 0 bases and J by 5 bases; unmatched bases: 7. The CDR3 DNA is TGCGCCAGCAGCCAAGATAGTAGCGGGGCTGTAGATACGCAGTATTTT. This translates into CASSQDSSGAVDTQYF.

The rearrangement links TRBV4-3 to TRBJ2-5, with 9 bases fitting TRBD1. V lost 3 bases to trimming and J lost 2 bases; unmatched junction nucleotides: 4. Germline assignment: CDR1 LGHNA and CDR2 YSLEER. The CDR3 contains 15 residues. CDR3 amino acids: CASSHTGTGQETQYF. For the CDR3, the DNA is TGCGCCAGCAGCCACACCGGGACAGGGCAAGAGACCCAGTACTTC.

The CDR3 is CASSRDRATGELFF. In nucleotides, the CDR3 is TGTGCCAGCAGCAGGGACAGGGCCACCGGGGAGCTGTTTTTT. This chain connects TRBV5-4 to TRBJ2-2, with 9 nucleotides matching TRBD1. The ends lost 4 bases at V and 4 bases at J; junction bases unmatched: 2. Germline lookup yields CDR1 SGHNT and CDR2 YYREEE (reference sequence). The CDR3 is made up of 14 amino acids.

This chain connects TRBV6-5 to TRBJ1-2, with D maybe TRBD1 (5 bases). Trimming stripped 8 bases from V and 6 bases from J, with 16 bases between. The CDR3 is made up of 13 amino acids. CDR1 is MNHEY, CDR2 SVGAGI, per germline. The DNA of the CDR3 is TGTGCCAGCGGTTTGGGCCAGGGTGATGGCTACACCTTC. It specifies CASGLGQGDGYTF.

The chain carries TRBV2 and TRBJ2-3, with D tentatively TRBD2 (6 bases). Trimming took 6 bases from V and 6 from J, leaving 13 bases between them. The CDR3 has 13 residues. Germline values: CDR1 SNHLY, CDR2 FYNNEI. The CDR3 sequence: CASRPEAGDTQYF. Written as DNA, the CDR3 is TGTGCCAGCAGGCCGGAGGCGGGGGATACGCAGTATTTT.

The CDR3 here is CASRTGLAGVVNYNEQFF. CDR3 sequence (DNA): TGTGCCAGCAGAACGGGACTAGCGGGAGTAGTAAACTACAATGAGCAGTTCTTC. The chain recombines TRBV28 with TRBJ2-1; the match to TRBD2 covers 14 bases. The V segment lost 6 bases and the J segment 3 bases; nucleotides outside the gene matches: 10. Germline CDR1 MDHEN, CDR2 SYDVKM. This CDR3 comprises 18 residues.

The V and J genes are TRBV28 and TRBJ1-1; D is unresolved. The CDR3 is 14 residues long. From germline, CDR1 is MDHEN and CDR2 SYDVKM. V lost 4 bases and J 1 base, leaving 10 bases between the germline ends. CDR3 coding DNA: TGTGCCAGCAGTTCGTTAGGGAGGAACACTGAAGCTTTCTTT. Translating it yields CASSSLGRNTEAFF.

The gene calls are TRBV6-5 and TRBJ2-7, with a possible D match to TRBD2 (5 bases). Germline-derived CDR1 and CDR2 are MNHEY and SVGAGI. The CDR3 length is 14 residues. The V end was cut by 0 bases, the J end by 3 bases, with 9 bases between. CDR3 sequence reads: CASSYSTTDYEQYF. As DNA, the CDR3 is TGTGCCAGCAGTTACTCGACTACTGACTACGAGCAGTACTTC.

The gene calls are TRBV6-2 or TRBV6-3 and TRBJ1-2; 7 nucleotides align to TRBD1. Germline trimming cut 2 bases from V and 7 bases from J; bases unmatched to any gene: 4. Germline V CDR1 and CDR2: MNHEY, SVGEGT. The CDR3 totals 13 residues. CDR3 nucleotide sequence: TGTGCCAGCAGTTACACAGGGGTCGGTGGCTACACCTTC. This sequence encodes CASSYTGVGGYTF.

The chain is built from TRBV11-2 and TRBJ1-2, with TRBD1 as a possible D gene (5 bases). Trimming shortened V by 1 base and J by 7 bases, and 13 bases separated the two germline ends. CDR3 length: 14 residues. Per the germline V gene, CDR1 is SGHAT and CDR2 is FQNNGV. This chain's CDR3 is CASSLGSGGLGYTF. CDR3 bases: TGTGCCAGCAGCTTAGGGTCGGGGGGTCTTGGCTACACCTTC.

Regarding this clone: Other DNA sequences in this specimen translate into the identical CDR3. This chain joins TRBV19 and TRBJ1-1, with 7 bases matching TRBD1. Germline-derived CDR1 and CDR2 are LNHDA and SQIVND (reference sequence). This CDR3 is built from 13 residues. The V gene end was trimmed by 6 bases and the J gene end by 3 bases; junction bases not matched to a gene: 4. Here the CDR3 DNA reads TGTGCCAGTAGCATCGACAGGGACACTGAAGCTTTCTTT. It translates to CASSIDRDTEAFF.

This clone was counted only a few times. The J gene is TRBJ2-3, the V gene TRBV3-1 (or the pseudogene TRBV3-2); possible D gene TRBD1, 6 bases. CDR1 is LGHDT, CDR2 YNNKEL, per germline (reference sequence). CDR3 length equals 15 residues. Trimming stripped 0 bases from V and 2 bases from J, with 9 bases between. CDR3 bases: TGTGCCAGCAGCCAAGATGGACAGTTCACAGATACGCAGTATTTT. This sequence encodes CASSQDGQFTDTQYF.

V gene TRBV7-2 combines with J gene TRBJ2-2, with 8 positions matching TRBD2. V gave up 11 bases and J gave up 9 bases; unmatched junction bases: 11. CDR3 length: 13 amino acids. CDR1 SGHTA and CDR2 FQGNSA come from the germline V gene. This CDR3 reads CAWGRAGGRELFF. The CDR3 DNA reads TGTGCCTGGGGGCGGGCGGGGGGCCGGGAGCTGTTTTTT.

This sequence joins TRBV7-2 and TRBJ2-7; unclear D gene. Per the germline V gene, CDR1 is SGHTA and CDR2 is FQGNSA. This CDR3 comprises 16 residues. Trimming stripped 0 bases from V and 6 bases from J, with 18 bases between. The CDR3 region is CASSLAPHYTPLEQYF. The CDR3 coding sequence is TGTGCCAGCAGCTTAGCACCCCACTATACCCCGCTCGAGCAGTACTTC.

V gene TRBV28 combines with J gene TRBJ1-2; TRBD1 matches 8 bases. This CDR3 is 14 amino acids long. Germline V CDR1 and CDR2: MDHEN, SYDVKM. V was pared by 6 bases and J by 4 bases, with 7 bases of the junction left unmatched. CDR3 protein: CASRLGQGVYGYTF. The CDR3 region has the DNA TGTGCCAGCAGACTCGGACAGGGCGTCTATGGCTACACCTTC.

The chain joins TRBV28 to TRBJ1-1; no definite D call. From germline, CDR1 is MDHEN and CDR2 SYDVKM. The V and J ends lost 2 bases and 3 bases respectively, with 10 bases between them. The CDR3 is 14 amino acids. The CDR3 nucleotides are TGTGCCAGCAGTTTACATCACCGGGACACTGAAGCTTTCTTT. Its translation: CASSLHHRDTEAFF. The full variable domain, in which reference TRBV28 and TRBJ1-1 provide the parts outside the CDR3, is DVKVTQSSRYLVKRTGEKVFLECVQDMDHENMFWYRQDPGLGLRLIYFSYDVKMKEKGDIPEGYSVSREKKERFSLILESASTNQTSMYLCASSLHHRDTEAFFGQGTRLTVV.

This clone came up a few times. The chain employs TRBV4-3 and TRBJ1-2, with 7 bases fitting TRBD1. The CDR3 runs 15 residues. The V gene end was trimmed by 4 bases and the J gene end by 8 bases; junction bases not matched to a gene: 13. Germline values: CDR1 LGHNA, CDR2 YSLEER. CDR3 sequence: CASSPGPGQRGGYTF. In DNA form, the CDR3 reads TGCGCCAGCAGCCCAGGGCCGGGACAGAGGGGCGGCTACACCTTC.

The chain couples TRBV5-4 to TRBJ2-5; possible D gene TRBD2, 5 bases. The V end was cut by 9 bases, the J end by 7 bases, with 7 bases between. Germline V lookup: CDR1 SGHNT, CDR2 YYREEE (reference sequence). The CDR3 covers 9 residues. CDR3 sequence reads: CANSATQYF. In DNA, the CDR3 is TGTGCCAATAGCGCGACCCAGTACTTC.

This clone was recorded only once. The chain employs TRBV7-2 and TRBJ1-1; D is undetermined. Between the trimmed V and J ends, which lost 3 bases and 1 base, there was a span of 6 bases. The CDR3 loop spans 13 amino acids. Germline CDR1 and CDR2: SGHTA and FQGNSA. The CDR3 protein is CASSLRRNTEAFF. The CDR3 bases are TGTGCCAGCAGCTTGCGGAGGAACACTGAAGCTTTCTTT.

The chain links TRBV5-4 to TRBJ1-6; no firm D call. Germline V gives CDR1 SGHNT, CDR2 YYREEE (reference sequence). V dropped 2 bases and J dropped 7 bases, with 19 bases sitting between them. The CDR3 has 17 residues. CDR3 in amino acids: CASSLGSPGRSNSPLHF. The DNA of the CDR3 is TGTGCCAGCAGCTTAGGGTCCCCCGGGAGGAGCAATTCACCCCTCCACTTT.

V usage is TRBV30 and J usage is TRBJ2-1; D not certain. This CDR3 spans 13 amino acids. CDR1 and CDR2 (germline): GTSNPN, SVGIG (reference sequence). V was shortened by 5 bases and J by 1 base, with 9 bases between the two germline ends. CDR3 residues: CAWSVRSYNEQFF. CDR3 in DNA: TGTGCCTGGTCGGTACGGTCCTACAATGAGCAGTTCTTC.

The V and J genes are TRBV3-1 (or the pseudogene TRBV3-2) and TRBJ1-1; D is ambiguous. V was cut by 3 bases and J by 7 bases, with 12 bases left in between. Germline CDR1 and CDR2: LGHDT and YNNKEL (reference sequence). The CDR3 totals 13 residues. CDR3 sequence: CASSQNLELEAFF. In nucleotides, the CDR3 is TGTGCCAGCAGCCAGAACCTCGAGCTTGAAGCTTTCTTT.

This clone was detected only once. This chain connects TRBV4-3 to TRBJ1-1; D not resolved. V shed 0 bases and J shed 10 bases, with 15 bases lying between them. Germline values: CDR1 LGHNA, CDR2 YSLEER. CDR3 size: 14 residues. CDR3 sequence reads: CASSQDLSLPGAFF. The DNA for the CDR3 is TGCGCCAGCAGCCAAGATCTTTCACTCCCGGGAGCTTTCTTT.

This clone was seen a handful of times. V gene TRBV7-2 combines with J gene TRBJ1-1, with D perhaps matching TRBD1 (5 bases). Germline V gives CDR1 SGHTA, CDR2 FQGNSA. Trimming left V 6 bases short and J 1 base short, with 9 bases between. The CDR3 is made up of 13 amino acids. In DNA, the CDR3 is TGTGCCAGCAGGAGACAGCCGAACACTGAAGCTTTCTTT. It translates to CASRRQPNTEAFF.

This chain joins TRBV20-1 and TRBJ2-1, with D perhaps matching TRBD2 (6 bases). Germline-derived CDR1 and CDR2 are DFQATT and SNEGSKA (reference sequence). V was trimmed by 6 bases and J by 6 bases, leaving 18 bases between them. The CDR3 is 14 residues long. CDR3 sequence (DNA): TGCAGTGCCAGTGGACCCTGGCGGGGCAATGAGCAGTTCTTC. As protein: CSASGPWRGNEQFF.